The 24 T cell receptor beta chains presented below share a single source sample, sequenced in a study of blood T cells in healthy people across ages. Next came a second PCR, run for about 7 to 12 cycles, which used a sample-barcoded 5' primer along with a J-beta primer mix. In TCRdb, the 5' RACE reads were re-called with MiXCR into one record per CDR3 protein. The data show 710,000 or so distinct CDR3 sequences, approximately 30% seen once. The sample consisted of blood. The receptors originated from a woman of 80 years or more in good health.

The table lists this clonotype with many counts. V gene TRBV20-1 combines with J gene TRBJ1-5; D not certain. Germline V gene lookup returns CDR1 DFQATT and CDR2 SNEGSKA (reference sequence). V was pared by 1 base and J by 2 bases, with 15 bases between. There are 16 residues in the CDR3. CDR3 bases: TGCAGTGCTAGAGCCCAAACCCGATCTGGCAATCAGCCCCAGCATTTT. Protein product: CSARAQTRSGNQPQHF.

The sample holds many counts of this clonotype. This sequence joins TRBV29-1 and TRBJ2-3, with D possibly matching TRBD2 (6 bases). The germline V and J ends were trimmed by 6 bases and 1 base, with 20 bases remaining between them. The germline V gene has CDR1 SQVTM and CDR2 ANQGSEA. This CDR3 region has 16 residues. CDR3 protein: CSVGVGGRGGTDTQYF. CDR3 bases: TGCAGCGTCGGGGTGGGGGGACGGGGAGGCACAGATACGCAGTATTTT.

The chain recombines TRBV2 with TRBJ1-5, with D hard to call. CDR1 is SNHLY, CDR2 FYNNEI, per germline. The CDR3 contains 13 residues. The V gene lost 8 bases and the J gene lost 9 bases, with 17 bases spanning the gap. The CDR3 DNA sequence: TGTGCCAGCGTTCACGAGTTTTCTGGGCCCCAGCATTTT. It yields the protein CASVHEFSGPQHF.

V is TRBV19 and J is TRBJ2-4, with a weak D call TRBD1 (5 bases). The CDR3 is 14 residues long. Germline V gives CDR1 LNHDA, CDR2 SQIVND (reference sequence). Trimming shortened V by 4 bases and J by 2 bases, and 9 bases separated the two germline ends. The CDR3 loop reads CASSKQETKNIQYF. Here the CDR3 DNA reads TGTGCCAGTAGTAAACAGGAAACCAAAAACATTCAGTACTTC.

This clonotype was observed a few times. The J gene is TRBJ1-1, the V gene TRBV2, with TRBD1 matching 7 bases. This CDR3 spans 16 amino acids. The ends lost 2 bases at V and 0 bases at J; junction bases unmatched: 6. Per the germline V gene, CDR1 is SNHLY and CDR2 is FYNNEI. CDR3 sequence reads: CASSEQGQLMNTEAFF. The CDR3 coding sequence is TGTGCCAGCAGTGAACAGGGACAGCTCATGAACACTGAAGCTTTCTTT. Full variable domain (outside the CDR3, taken from reference TRBV2 and TRBJ1-1): EPEVTQTPSHQVTQMGQEVILRCVPISNHLYFYWYRQILGQKVEFLVSFYNNEISEKSEIFDDQFSVERPDGSNFTLKIRSTKLEDSAMYFCASSEQGQLMNTEAFFGQGTRLTVV.

This clonotype came up once. Its ends do not fully match the called genes, so a read error is possible. This chain uses TRBV5-1 with TRBJ2-1, with 8 nucleotides matching TRBD2. The length of the CDR3 is 14 residues. Germline CDR1 reads SGHRS; CDR2 reads YFSETQ. The CDR3 DNA follows: TGCGCCAGTAGCTGCGGGACTAGACTTACTGAGCAGTTCTTC. As protein: CASSCGTRLTEQFF.

The chain couples TRBV20-1 to TRBJ1-2, with TRBD1 as a possible D gene (5 bases). Germline assignment: CDR1 DFQATT and CDR2 SNEGSKA (reference sequence). Trimming took 5 bases from V and 8 from J, leaving 9 bases between them. This CDR3 has 10 amino acids. The DNA for the CDR3 is TGCAGTGCTCGCAGGGAGGGCTACACCTTC. Amino acids: CSARREGYTF.

The sample holds a few counts of this clonotype. This chain joins TRBV20-1 and TRBJ1-3; D perhaps matches TRBD1 (6 bases). The V gene lost 3 bases and the J gene lost 2 bases, with 11 bases spanning the gap. The CDR3 is 14 residues long. Germline lookup yields CDR1 DFQATT and CDR2 SNEGSKA (reference sequence). In DNA form, the CDR3 reads TGCAGTGCTAGGGCCCCAGGGGCTGGAAACACCATATATTTT. The encoded protein is CSARAPGAGNTIYF.

On this clonotype: Given a much more abundant clone one base away, this may be a read error. The chain uses TRBV10-3 and TRBJ2-5; 9 nucleotides line up with TRBD1. Germline V gene data show CDR1 as ENHRY and CDR2 as SYGVKD. CDR3 length equals 13 residues. Trimming cost V 6 bases and J 11 bases; bases outside gene matches: 10. Here the CDR3 reads CAISRDRAYEQYF. The CDR3, as DNA: TGTGCCATCAGCCGGGACAGGGCGTATGAGCAGTACTTC.

As regards this clonotype: One base away lies a much larger clone, so this may be a sequencing read error. The chain couples TRBV12-3 or TRBV12-4 to TRBJ1-2; D is unclear. CDR3 length equals 14 residues. The CDR3 loop is CANSLFRGSGGYTF. CDR3 DNA sequence: TGTGCCAACAGTTTATTTCGGGGAAGTGGAGGCTACACCTTC.

In its sample, this clonotype was seen a few times. The chain combines TRBV7-8 with TRBJ2-7, with 7 bases aligning to TRBD1. This CDR3 is 13 amino acids long. V gave up 4 bases and J gave up 7 bases; unmatched junction bases: 7. Germline V gene data show CDR1 as SGHVS and CDR2 as FQNEAQ. CDR3 in DNA: TGTGCCAGCAGCTCCAGGGGGACGAGGGAGCAGTACTTC. As protein: CASSSRGTREQYF.

In the case of this clonotype: A much larger clone differs from this one at a single base, so this may be a read error. V and J are TRBV4-2 and TRBJ2-1; D remains ambiguous. Judging by the DNA end, TRBJ2-7 fits better; the J call may be wrong. This CDR3 has 13 amino acids. The germline gives CDR1 LGHNA, CDR2 YNFKEQ. This chain's CDR3 is CASSQGSVNEQYF. DNA for the CDR3: TGTGCCAGCAGCCAAGGGTCGGTCAATGAGCAGTACTTC.

This clonotype was detected ten times or more. The chain links TRBV7-2 to TRBJ1-2; no definite D call. This CDR3 comprises 13 residues. In germline, CDR1 is SGHTA, CDR2 FQGNSA. V dropped 1 base and J dropped 8 bases, with 11 bases sitting between them. CDR3 sequence: CASSLDYRRGYTF. The CDR3 coding sequence is TGTGCCAGCAGCTTAGATTATCGGAGGGGCTACACCTTC.

Ten or more counts support this clonotype. V and J are TRBV4-2 and TRBJ2-1, with TRBD1 matching 8 bases. This CDR3 has 17 amino acids. Germline V gene lookup returns CDR1 LGHNA and CDR2 YNFKEQ. The V segment lost 0 bases and the J segment 6 bases; nucleotides outside the gene matches: 10. CDR3 in amino acids: CASSQDNGQGAGNEQFF. CDR3 nucleotide sequence: TGTGCCAGCAGCCAAGATAACGGGCAGGGGGCGGGCAATGAGCAGTTCTTC.

This clonotype was detected a few times. The chain carries TRBV20-1 and TRBJ2-1, with TRBD2 matching 8 bases. CDR3 length equals 16 residues. The V gene end was trimmed by 3 bases and the J gene end by 0 bases; junction bases not matched to a gene: 7. Per the germline V gene, CDR1 is DFQATT and CDR2 is SNEGSKA (reference sequence). The DNA of the CDR3 is TGCAGTGCTAGGAGACTAGCGATGAGCTCCTACAATGAGCAGTTCTTC. Protein: CSARRLAMSSYNEQFF.

This clonotype was seen ten or more times. This sequence joins TRBV9 and TRBJ2-5, with no clear D. Trimming removed 3 bases from V and 11 bases from J, with 20 bases in between. Germline V gene sequence: CDR1 SGDLS, CDR2 YYNGEE. CDR3 size: 14 residues. The CDR3 loop is CASSGGDSNFPQYF. The CDR3 DNA reads TGTGCCAGCAGCGGAGGAGACTCAAATTTTCCTCAGTACTTC.

This clonotype showed up many times. The rearrangement links TRBV5-1 to TRBJ1-1, with unresolved D. The CDR3 is made up of 13 amino acids. Germline loops: CDR1 SGHRS, CDR2 YFSETQ. Trimming stripped 0 bases from V and 6 bases from J, with 9 bases between. CDR3 coding DNA: TGCGCCAGCAGCTTGGGTCAATTCTCTGAAGCTTTCTTT. This gives the protein CASSLGQFSEAFF.

Many counts were recorded for this clonotype. The CDR3 loop reads CASSPTRLSGANVLTF. As DNA, the CDR3 is TGTGCCAGCAGCCCGACGCGCCTCTCTGGGGCCAACGTCCTGACTTTC. The chain recombines TRBV7-6 with TRBJ2-6; no clear D. V was shortened by 5 bases and J by 0 bases, with 11 bases between the two germline ends. The CDR3 is 16 residues long. Germline V gene lookup returns CDR1 SGHVS and CDR2 FNYEAQ.

Comment on this clonotype: A much larger clonotype is one base distant, so this may be a read error. The chain is built from TRBV12-3 or TRBV12-4 and TRBJ1-2, with 7 bases fitting TRBD1. The J segment lost 6 bases and the V segment lost 6 bases, leaving 7 bases of the junction unmatched. The CDR3 extends over 13 amino acids. CDR3 DNA: TGTGCCAGCAGGAAAACAGGGGACCATGGCTACACCTTC. Amino acids: CASRKTGDHGYTF.

This sequence joins TRBV30 and TRBJ1-5, with 7 bases that match TRBD1. There are 14 residues in the CDR3. Germline CDR1 GTSNPN, CDR2 SVGIG (reference sequence). The V gene end was trimmed by 4 bases and the J gene end by 3 bases; junction bases not matched to a gene: 6. This CDR3 reads CAWTGGIDNQPQHF. Here the CDR3 DNA reads TGTGCCTGGACAGGGGGAATCGACAATCAGCCCCAGCATTTT.

This clonotype was seen at least ten times. J is TRBJ2-7 and V is TRBV28; D possibly corresponds to TRBD2 (5 bases). Between the trimmed V and J ends, which lost 5 bases and 9 bases, there was a span of 11 bases. The CDR3 has 11 residues. Looked up from germline, CDR1 is MDHEN and CDR2 is SYDVKM. DNA of the CDR3: TGTGCCAGCAGTCCTAGCATTAGGCAGTACTTC. It codes for CASSPSIRQYF.

This clonotype was seen ten or more times. This chain connects TRBV5-4 to TRBJ1-2, with a tentative D call TRBD1 (6 bases). Trimming shortened V by 5 bases and J by 2 bases, and 13 bases separated the two germline ends. The CDR3 consists of 14 residues. Germline loops: CDR1 SGHNT, CDR2 YYREEE (reference sequence). The CDR3 nucleotides are TGTGCCAGCAGAAGGGGAGGACAGAACTATGGCTACACCTTC. It yields the protein CASRRGGQNYGYTF.

There are many counts of this clonotype. The chain employs TRBV4-2 and TRBJ1-2, with TRBD1 identical over 8 bases. The germline gives CDR1 LGHNA, CDR2 YNFKEQ. V was pared by 5 bases and J by 6 bases, with 8 bases of the junction left unmatched. This CDR3 contains 14 residues. CDR3 sequence reads: CASSAGQGEDGYTF. In DNA form, the CDR3 reads TGTGCCAGCAGCGCCGGACAGGGTGAGGATGGCTACACCTTC.

Turning to this clonotype: A read error may account for a junction end that differs from germline. The chain uses TRBV9 and TRBJ1-5; unclear D gene. CDR3 length equals 13 residues. The germline V gene has CDR1 SGDLS and CDR2 YYNGEE. The CDR3 protein is CACSVAIGKPQHF. In DNA form, the CDR3 reads TGTGCCTGCAGCGTAGCGATAGGGAAGCCCCAGCATTTT.